Following are 15 T cell receptor beta chains from one sample sequenced in a study of cytomegalovirus exposure and HLA in healthy donors. The PCR was carried out with 60 Vbeta primers and 13 Jbeta primers. Clones were sequenced by immunoSEQ multiplex PCR, and TCRdb holds only the in-frame ones, with some missing. The sample has 150,000 to 200,000 clones, 80% to 85% seen once. What was sequenced was PBMCs. These receptors came from a woman aged 40-49 years in good health and CMV-seronegative.

This clone was seen only a few times. The J gene is TRBJ1-3, the V gene TRBV7-3; 7 bases match TRBD1. Trimming at V came to 4 bases and at J to 7 bases, leaving 1 base not matched to a gene. This CDR3 region has 12 residues. In germline, CDR1 is SGHTA, CDR2 FQGTGA. The CDR3 spells CASSSDRNTIYF. In DNA form, the CDR3 reads TGTGCCAGCAGCTCGGACAGGAACACCATATATTTT.

The chain recombines TRBV7-2 with TRBJ2-2; the match to TRBD2 covers 7 bases. Losses at the gene ends were 1 base for V and 7 bases for J; bases not matched to a gene: 6. The CDR3 extends over 15 amino acids. Germline assignment: CDR1 SGHTA and CDR2 FQGNSA. DNA for the CDR3: TGTGCCAGCAGCTTAGGCGGGAGAGCCGACGGGGAGCTGTTTTTT. Its translation: CASSLGGRADGELFF.

J is TRBJ1-2 and V is TRBV2; no clear D gene. Germline CDR1 SNHLY, CDR2 FYNNEI. The CDR3 has 14 residues. V was trimmed by 4 bases and J by 2 bases, leaving 11 bases between them. The CDR3 region is CASSVQVVNYGYTF. CDR3 nucleotide sequence: TGTGCCAGCAGTGTGCAGGTCGTCAACTATGGCTACACCTTC. The complete variable domain, with remaining parts taken from reference TRBV2 and TRBJ1-2, reads EPEVTQTPSHQVTQMGQEVILRCVPISNHLYFYWYRQILGQKVEFLVSFYNNEISEKSEIFDDQFSVERPDGSNFTLKIRSTKLEDSAMYFCASSVQVVNYGYTFGSGTRLTVV.

This chain joins TRBV27 and TRBJ2-3, with TRBD2 matching 14 bases. Germline V gene data show CDR1 as MNHEY and CDR2 as SMNVEV (reference sequence). The J segment lost 8 bases and the V segment lost 0 bases, leaving 7 bases of the junction unmatched. CDR3 length: 17 residues. CDR3 in DNA: TGTGCCAGCAGTTTATCTGCCGGGACTAGCGGGAGCGGTACGCAGTATTTT. Amino acid sequence: CASSLSAGTSGSGTQYF.

The V gene is TRBV11-2, the J gene TRBJ2-7, with TRBD2 matching 12 bases. Germline trimming cut 1 base from V and 4 bases from J; bases unmatched to any gene: 14. Germline CDR1 reads SGHAT; CDR2 reads FQNNGV. This CDR3 spans 19 amino acids. The CDR3 DNA follows: TGTGCCAGCAGCTTAGGTTTTTCTAGCGGGAGGGCAAGAGCATACGAGCAGTACTTC. This encodes CASSLGFSSGRARAYEQYF.

In DNA, the CDR3 is TGTGCTAGTGGTTTTGAGGTGCTTAACACTGAAGCTTTCTTT. As protein: CASGFEVLNTEAFF. The rearrangement joins TRBV12-5 to TRBJ1-1; D is unresolved. Germline V CDR1 and CDR2: LGHNT, FRNRAP. The CDR3 length is 14 residues. V lost 3 bases to trimming and J lost 2 bases, with 10 bases between them.

The rearrangement joins TRBV5-4 to TRBJ1-2, with D perhaps matching TRBD1 (5 bases). Trimming took off 4 bases at V and 6 bases at J, with 16 bases between the two ends. CDR1 is SGHNT, CDR2 YYREEE, per germline (reference sequence). The CDR3 contains 14 residues. The CDR3: CASSPGGGSNGYTF. CDR3 in DNA: TGTGCCAGCAGCCCTGGGGGAGGGAGCAATGGCTACACCTTC. Full variable domain (missing parts from reference TRBV5-4 and TRBJ1-2): ETGVTQSPTHLIKTRGQQVTLRCSSQSGHNTVSWYQQALGQGPQFIFQYYREEENGRGNFPPRFSGLQFPNYSSELNVNALELDDSALYLCASSPGGGSNGYTFGSGTRLTVV.

The rearrangement uses TRBV7-2 and TRBJ2-1; 8 bases line up with TRBD1. CDR1 is SGHTA, CDR2 FQGNSA, per germline. V trimming: 2 bases; J trimming: 9 bases; junction bases outside the gene matches: 9. This CDR3 has 15 amino acids. Here the CDR3 DNA reads TGTGCCAGCAGCTTATTGGGGACAGGCCCGACTGAGCAGTTCTTC. Translated, it gives CASSLLGTGPTEQFF.

The sample holds a few counts of this clone. The chain is built from TRBV10-3 and TRBJ1-1, with TRBD1 as a possible D gene (6 bases). Trimming removed 10 bases at V and 1 base at J, with 13 bases between. Germline-derived CDR1 and CDR2 are ENHRY and SYGVKD. There are 13 residues in the CDR3. The CDR3 DNA is TGTGCCACCCTGAACAGGGAGAACACTGAAGCTTTCTTT. Translated: CATLNRENTEAFF.

This chain joins TRBV5-1 and TRBJ2-2; D is unclear. V shed 0 bases and J shed 4 bases, with 13 bases lying between them. This CDR3 contains 16 residues. Germline V gives CDR1 SGHRS, CDR2 YFSETQ. For the CDR3, the DNA is TGCGCCAGCAGCTTGGGGGCGCACCTACCCACCGGGGAGCTGTTTTTT. Its translation: CASSLGAHLPTGELFF. The whole variable domain, filled in from reference TRBV5-1 and TRBJ2-2, reads KAGVTQTPRYLIKTRGQQVTLSCSPISGHRSVSWYQQTPGQGLQFLFEYFSETQRNKGNFPGRFSGRQFSNSRSEMNVSTLELGDSALYLCASSLGAHLPTGELFFGEGSRLTVL.

This clone occurred once. This chain links TRBV5-6 with TRBJ2-1, with D hard to call. The CDR3 spans 15 residues. Germline V CDR1 and CDR2: SGHDT, YYEEEE. Trimming took 0 bases from V and 4 from J, leaving 11 bases between them. The CDR3 DNA sequence: TGTGCCAGCAGCTTGGAGGCTAGACGATACAATGAGCAGTTCTTC. This sequence encodes CASSLEARRYNEQFF.

The chain has TRBV7-8 and TRBJ2-4; D is perhaps TRBD2 (7 bases). Trimming shortened V by 5 bases and J by 4 bases, and 15 bases separated the two germline ends. Germline V gene lookup returns CDR1 SGHVS and CDR2 FQNEAQ. This CDR3 contains 15 residues. CDR3 amino acids: CASSQGRAVKNIQYF. The DNA of the CDR3 is TGTGCCAGCAGCCAGGGGAGGGCCGTAAAAAACATTCAGTACTTC. Full variable domain (rest looked up from reference TRBV7-8 and TRBJ2-4): GAGVSQSPRYKVAKRGQDVALRCDPISGHVSLFWYQQALGQGPEFLTYFQNEAQLDKSGLPSDRFFAERPEGSVSTLKIQRTQQEDSAVYLCASSQGRAVKNIQYFGAGTRLSVL.

The chain recombines TRBV2 with TRBJ1-4; 7 bases align to TRBD1. Germline V gene sequence: CDR1 SNHLY, CDR2 FYNNEI. With 8 bases clipped from V and 5 bases from J, the junction kept 8 bases outside the gene matches. The CDR3 consists of 14 residues. CDR3 sequence reads: CASLGGQPNEKLFF. CDR3 DNA sequence: TGTGCCAGCCTCGGGGGACAGCCAAATGAAAAACTGTTTTTT.

J is TRBJ2-3 and V is TRBV5-1, with no clear D. Deletions cut 4 bases from V and 1 base from J, with 10 bases between. CDR1 and CDR2 from the germline V gene are SGHRS and YFSETQ. The length of the CDR3 is 14 residues. CDR3 nucleotide sequence: TGCGCCAGCAGCCAGACTCACGGCACAGATACGCAGTATTTT. This codes for CASSQTHGTDTQYF.

This clone was observed a few times. The chain has TRBV29-1 and TRBJ1-4; D gene ambiguous. This CDR3 spans 14 amino acids. Germline lookup yields CDR1 SQVTM and CDR2 ANQGSEA. Between the trimmed V and J ends, which lost 1 base and 8 bases, there was a span of 14 bases. CDR3 DNA sequence: TGCAGCGTTGAAGTAAGAGGGCGTGAGGAAAAACTGTTTTTT. Its protein is CSVEVRGREEKLFF.